The next 31 T cell receptor beta chains were all read from a single sample in a study of blood T cell repertoires in COVID-19. Profiled with immunoSEQ multiplex PCR; TCRdb holds only in-frame clones, not every one. Altogether roughly 220,000 clones are present, around 85% being singletons, with the ten largest covering roughly 1.3%. Sequencing input: PBMCs or T cells enriched from blood (not recorded which). All receptors come from a woman aged 40 to 55 with acute COVID-19.

The chain has TRBV27 and TRBJ2-1, with D maybe TRBD1 (6 bases). CDR1 MNHEY and CDR2 SMNVEV come from the germline V gene (reference sequence). Trimming shortened V by 3 bases and J by 5 bases, and 11 bases separated the two germline ends. This CDR3 is 14 amino acids long. The CDR3 spells CASSLETGDNEQFF. CDR3 in DNA: TGTGCCAGCAGTTTGGAGACAGGCGACAATGAGCAGTTCTTC.

The chain joins TRBV21-1 to TRBJ1-6. TRBV21-1 is a pseudogene locus. The length of the CDR3 is 15 residues. For the CDR3, the DNA is TGTGCCAGAACAGAGGACAGAGCGGGGGATTCACCCCTCCACTTT. The encoded protein is CARTEDRAGDSPLHF.

The V gene is TRBV27, the J gene TRBJ1-1; the match to TRBD1 covers 10 bases. Per germline, CDR1 MNHEY and CDR2 SMNVEV (reference sequence). J gave up 3 bases and V 6 bases, and 13 bases lay outside the gene matches. CDR3 length equals 17 residues. The CDR3 reads CASRQGDRGRVDTEAFF. CDR3 nucleotides: TGTGCCAGCAGGCAAGGGGACAGGGGACGAGTGGACACTGAAGCTTTCTTT.

The V and J genes are TRBV5-5 and TRBJ1-3; 11 bases align to TRBD1. The CDR3 runs 17 residues. V lost 0 bases to trimming and J lost 0 bases; unmatched junction nucleotides: 2. CDR1 and CDR2 from the germline V gene are SGHKS and YYEKEE (reference sequence). The CDR3 region has the DNA TGTGCCAGCAGCTTGGGGACAGGGGGCCTCTCTGGAAACACCATATATTTT. It encodes CASSLGTGGLSGNTIYF.

The chain carries TRBV19 and TRBJ2-3; 7 bases align to TRBD2. The germline V gene encodes CDR1 LNHDA and CDR2 SQIVND (reference sequence). Losses at the gene ends were 4 bases for V and 2 bases for J; bases not matched to a gene: 9. The CDR3 has 16 amino acids. The DNA of the CDR3 is TGTGCCAGTAGTACAACCGGCGGGAGAATCACAGATACGCAGTATTTT. As protein: CASSTTGGRITDTQYF. The full variable domain, in which reference TRBV19 and TRBJ2-3 provide the parts outside the CDR3, is DGGITQSPKYLFRKEGQNVTLSCEQNLNHDAMYWYRQDPGQGLRLIYYSQIVNDFQKGDIAEGYSVSREKKESFPLTVTSAQKNPTAFYLCASSTTGGRITDTQYFGPGTRLTVL.

V gene TRBV11-2 combines with J gene TRBJ1-5, with 7 bases aligning to TRBD1. Looked up from germline, CDR1 is SGHAT and CDR2 is FQNNGV. The CDR3 extends over 18 amino acids. Unmatched junction bases numbered 12, after V lost 1 base and J lost 3 bases. Here the CDR3 reads CASSLGDSRTTHNQPQHF. CDR3 in DNA: TGTGCCAGCAGCTTAGGGGACAGCCGAACTACACACAATCAGCCCCAGCATTTT.

V usage is TRBV9 and J usage is TRBJ2-7, with TRBD1 as a possible D gene (6 bases). Germline loops: CDR1 SGDLS, CDR2 YYNGEE. CDR3 length: 14 residues. V was clipped by 3 bases and J by 7 bases, with 17 bases between them. The DNA of the CDR3 is TGTGCCAGCAGCGCTTATAACAGGGACGAAGAGCAGTACTTC. Its protein product is CASSAYNRDEEQYF.

This clone was found a few times. The rearrangement joins TRBV6-2 or TRBV6-3 to TRBJ1-2; tentative D call: TRBD1 (5 bases). V dropped 2 bases and J dropped 3 bases, with 16 bases sitting between them. This CDR3 contains 16 residues. The germline gives CDR1 MNHEY, CDR2 SVGEGT. CDR3 nucleotide sequence: TGTGCCAGCAGTTACGATAACAGGAACGGAGACTATGGCTACACCTTC. This codes for CASSYDNRNGDYGYTF.

The V and J genes are TRBV30 and TRBJ1-5; 11 bases line up with TRBD1. The CDR3 consists of 16 residues. From germline, CDR1 is GTSNPN and CDR2 SVGIG (reference sequence). V gave up 0 bases and J gave up 6 bases; unmatched junction bases: 7. DNA for the CDR3: TGTGCCTGGAGTGTACGGGGGGGACAGGGGGGTCAGCCCCAGCATTTT. Its translation: CAWSVRGGQGGQPQHF.

V gene TRBV28 combines with J gene TRBJ2-5; D ambiguous. Germline values: CDR1 MDHEN, CDR2 SYDVKM. V gave up 6 bases and J gave up 0 bases, with 8 bases separating them. The CDR3 is 13 amino acids. CDR3 nucleotide sequence: TGTGCCAGCAGCACGCGGTACCAAGAGACCCAGTACTTC. As protein: CASSTRYQETQYF.

The chain links TRBV7-2 to TRBJ2-5, with D maybe TRBD1 (7 bases). The CDR3 is made up of 14 amino acids. The germline V gene has CDR1 SGHTA and CDR2 FQGNSA. Trimming removed 5 bases at V and 4 bases at J, with 14 bases between. CDR3 residues: CASSEDQGGETQYF. CDR3 in DNA: TGTGCCAGCAGCGAAGACCAGGGGGGAGAGACCCAGTACTTC.

The chain combines TRBV2 with TRBJ1-5, with no clear D. This CDR3 comprises 12 residues. Trimming left V 6 bases short and J 1 base short, with 4 bases between. Per germline, CDR1 SNHLY and CDR2 FYNNEI. CDR3 nucleotides: TGTGCCAGCAGCCGGAGCAATCAGCCCCAGCATTTT. Amino acid sequence: CASSRSNQPQHF.

J is TRBJ1-5 and V is TRBV21-1; TRBD1 is the table's D call, not checked against the DNA. TRBV21-1 is an annotated pseudogene. The CDR3 is 15 amino acids. The CDR3 loop is CASSKPPTGIQPQHF. CDR3 coding DNA: TGTGCCAGCAGCAAACCCCCGACAGGGATTCAGCCCCAGCATTTT.

Written as DNA, the CDR3 is TGTGCCAGCTCCCCGGGACAGGGCTCATGGGGCCCTAATGAAAAACTGTTTTTT. Protein: CASSPGQGSWGPNEKLFF. The chain recombines TRBV18 with TRBJ1-4; 9 bases match TRBD1. The J segment lost 3 bases and the V segment lost 6 bases, leaving 14 bases of the junction unmatched. This CDR3 region has 18 residues. CDR1 is KGHSH, CDR2 LQKENI, per germline.

The chain joins TRBV9 to TRBJ1-2; no definite D call. The CDR3 contains 15 residues. The germline gives CDR1 SGDLS, CDR2 YYNGEE. Trimming removed 0 bases at V and 0 bases at J, with 9 bases between. The CDR3, as DNA: TGTGCCAGCAGCGTAGCCGGGTCTGCTAACTATGGCTACACCTTC. It is translated as CASSVAGSANYGYTF.

The V call is TRBV6-4, the J call TRBJ1-5, with a possible D match to TRBD1 (6 bases). The CDR3 extends over 14 amino acids. Germline V gene lookup returns CDR1 MRHNA and CDR2 SNTAGT. The V and J ends lost 0 bases and 7 bases respectively, with 10 bases between them. The CDR3: CASSDSAGVQPQHF. The CDR3 nucleotides read TGTGCCAGCAGTGACTCGGCAGGGGTCCAGCCCCAGCATTTT.

The J gene is TRBJ2-2, the V gene TRBV18, with 14 bases fitting TRBD2. The CDR3 covers 18 residues. Germline CDR1 reads KGHSH; CDR2 reads LQKENI. Trimming at V came to 5 bases and at J to 4 bases, leaving 9 bases not matched to a gene. The CDR3 region has the DNA TGTGCCAGCTCAAACGCGGGACTAGCGGGGGCCATCACCGGGGAGCTGTTTTTT. This codes for CASSNAGLAGAITGELFF. Full variable domain (remainder filled in from reference TRBV18 and TRBJ2-2): NAGVMQNPRHLVRRRGQEARLRCSPMKGHSHVYWYRQLPEEGLKFMVYLQKENIIDESGMPKERFSAEFPKEGPSILRIQQVVRGDSAAYFCASSNAGLAGAITGELFFGEGSRLTVL.

The chain carries TRBV6-2 or TRBV6-3 and TRBJ1-6; D unclear. The germline gives CDR1 MNHEY, CDR2 SVGEGT. There are 15 residues in the CDR3. V was cut by 2 bases and J by 5 bases, with 10 bases left in between. In DNA form, the CDR3 reads TGTGCCAGCAGTTACCGAGAGCGAAATAATTCACCCCTCCACTTT. Its translation is CASSYRERNNSPLHF.

This CDR3 is CASSLEGTGIYEQYF. The CDR3 nucleotides read TGTGCCAGCAGCTTAGAGGGGACAGGGATTTACGAGCAGTACTTC. V is TRBV7-2 and J is TRBJ2-7; TRBD1 agrees at 9 bases. V shed 1 base, J shed 4 bases, and the junction held 5 bases outside the gene matches. Germline CDR1 SGHTA, CDR2 FQGNSA. CDR3 length: 15 amino acids.

The chain employs TRBV2 and TRBJ2-7; 8 bases agree with TRBD1. CDR3 length: 16 residues. In germline, CDR1 is SNHLY, CDR2 FYNNEI. Unmatched junction bases numbered 8, after V lost 2 bases and J lost 2 bases. The CDR3, as DNA: TGTGCCAGCAGTGAACAAACAGGGGGAGTAACCTACGAGCAGTACTTC. It translates to CASSEQTGGVTYEQYF.

The chain uses TRBV30 and TRBJ2-7; D uncertain. CDR3 size: 13 residues. V lost 3 bases and J 2 bases, leaving 11 bases between the germline ends. The V gene's germline CDR1 is GTSNPN and CDR2 SVGIG (reference sequence). CDR3 bases: TGTGCCTGGAGCATCGGAGTTGCCTACGAGCAGTACTTC. This gives the protein CAWSIGVAYEQYF.

This clone was counted a single time. The gene calls are TRBV28 and TRBJ1-2, with TRBD1 identical over 9 bases. CDR1 is MDHEN, CDR2 SYDVKM, per germline. This CDR3 comprises 15 residues. The V and J ends lost 0 bases and 5 bases, in that order; junction bases with no gene match: 4. DNA of the CDR3: TGTGCCAGCAGTTTATGGACAGGGGGTAATTATGGCTACACCTTC. It codes for CASSLWTGGNYGYTF.

The rearrangement links TRBV10-2 to TRBJ2-2; 10 nucleotides line up with TRBD2. The germline CDR1 and CDR2 sequences are WSHSY and SAAADI. Trimming cost V 3 bases and J 6 bases; bases outside gene matches: 4. This CDR3 region has 15 residues. The DNA of the CDR3 is TGCGCCAGCAGTGATCCAGCGGGAGGGTCCGGGGAGCTGTTTTTT. Protein product: CASSDPAGGSGELFF.

Comment on this clone: This same CDR3 is encoded by further DNA sequences in the sample. The chain uses TRBV5-5 and TRBJ1-2, with D possibly being TRBD1 (6 bases). Looked up from germline, CDR1 is SGHKS and CDR2 is YYEKEE (reference sequence). Trimming shortened V by 0 bases and J by 4 bases, and 13 bases separated the two germline ends. This CDR3 spans 15 amino acids. CDR3 residues: CASSLEGGRVYGYTF. The CDR3, as DNA: TGTGCCAGCAGCTTGGAAGGGGGGAGGGTCTATGGCTACACCTTC.

The chain employs TRBV4-2 and TRBJ2-3; 9 nucleotides match TRBD2. The CDR3 has 18 residues. Germline trimming cut 0 bases from V and 5 bases from J; bases unmatched to any gene: 12. Germline V CDR1 and CDR2: LGHNA, YNFKEQ. The CDR3 region has the DNA TGTGCCAGCAGCCAAGAACGGCGCGGGAGGGCCTCGGGAGATACGCAGTATTTT. This sequence encodes CASSQERRGRASGDTQYF.

The CDR3 DNA reads TGTGCCAGCGGAAAAACAGGGGACCTTAGGGCACCCCTCCACTTT. Translation gives CASGKTGDLRAPLHF. The chain couples TRBV28 to TRBJ1-6; TRBD1 matches at 7 bases. Looked up from germline, CDR1 is MDHEN and CDR2 is SYDVKM. The CDR3 is made up of 15 amino acids. Germline trimming cut 8 bases from V and 11 bases from J; bases unmatched to any gene: 15.

The J gene is TRBJ2-2, the V gene TRBV4-1, with 7 bases identical to TRBD2. The CDR3 runs 15 residues. With 4 bases clipped from V and 1 base from J, the junction kept 3 bases outside the gene matches. From germline, CDR1 is MGHRA and CDR2 YSYEKL. CDR3 sequence reads: CASSLTGGNTGELFF. The CDR3 DNA follows: TGCGCCAGCAGCCTCACGGGGGGGAACACCGGGGAGCTGTTTTTT.

V is TRBV4-1 and J is TRBJ1-5; 9 bases fit TRBD1. CDR1 and CDR2 (germline): MGHRA, YSYEKL. The CDR3 spans 15 residues. With 3 bases clipped from V and 6 bases from J, the junction kept 6 bases outside the gene matches. In nucleotides, the CDR3 is TGCGCCAGCAGCCAGAGGACAGGGGCAGGTCAGCCCCAGCATTTT. It codes for CASSQRTGAGQPQHF.

The chain links TRBV11-2 to TRBJ2-7; D might be TRBD1 (5 bases). Germline V lookup: CDR1 SGHAT, CDR2 FQNNGV. The V end was cut by 4 bases, the J end by 3 bases, with 19 bases between. There are 16 residues in the CDR3. The CDR3 region has the DNA TGTGCCAGCAGCTATGGACGGGCAGGGAATTTCTACGAGCAGTACTTC. It translates to CASSYGRAGNFYEQYF.

The genes are TRBV5-6 and TRBJ1-5, with D perhaps matching TRBD1 (5 bases). The germline CDR1 and CDR2 sequences are SGHDT and YYEEEE. The CDR3 loop spans 15 amino acids. Trimming pared 1 base from V and 2 bases from J, leaving 10 bases between. The CDR3 DNA follows: TGTGCCAGCAGCTTGCGGGGGGAGGGCAATCAGCCCCAGCATTTT. Translating it yields CASSLRGEGNQPQHF.

The rearrangement links TRBV7-3 to TRBJ2-1; possible D gene TRBD2, 5 bases. V lost 4 bases to trimming and J lost 2 bases, with 12 bases between them. The CDR3 contains 15 residues. In germline, CDR1 is SGHTA, CDR2 FQGTGA. CDR3 coding DNA: TGTGCCAGCAGCTCCGTATCGGGGACCTACAATGAGCAGTTCTTC. Translation gives CASSSVSGTYNEQFF.